The rows below give T cell receptor beta chains drawn from one sample of a study of cytomegalovirus exposure and HLA in healthy donors. Clones were sequenced by immunoSEQ multiplex PCR, and TCRdb holds only the in-frame ones, with some missing. The sample includes 170,000 or so clones, 60% to 85% of them seen just once. Sequenced: PBMCs. All receptors derive from a male donor in good health and CMV-seronegative. Each CDR3 is given with its conserved first and last residue. D genes are given only for firm matches. Rows may omit the clone size; those that give it use once, few, many or a size class.

>TRBJ1-5|-|TRBD1|TRBV30
TGTGCCTGGAGTGTAGGGGCAGGGGGCCATCAGCCCCAGCATTTT
CAWSVGAGGHQPQHF
>TRBJ1-5|-|TRBD1|TRBV19
TGTGCCAGTAAAACTACAGGGGATCAGCCCCAGCATTTT
CASKTTGDQPQHF
>TRBJ1-3|-|-|TRBV6-1
TGTGCCAGTAAACTCAACAGGGTTGCTGGAAACACCATATATTTT
CASKLNRVAGNTIYF
>TRBJ1-1|-|-|TRBV5-5
TGTGCCAGCAGCTTGGGGCGGGGGAGCACTGAAGCTTTCTTT
CASSLGRGSTEAFF
>TRBJ1-2|-|-|TRBV19
TGTGCCAGTAGTATTGAGGGACAATATGGCTACACCTTC
CASSIEGQYGYTF
>TRBJ1-1|-|-|TRBV28
TGTGCCAGCAGTGTCAGGCTGAACACTGAAGCTTTCTTT
CASSVRLNTEAFF
>TRBJ2-1|-|TRBD1|TRBV15
TGTGCCACCAGCAGATCAGGGGGGACAGGGGTCTACAATGAGCAGTTCTTC
CATSRSGGTGVYNEQFF
>TRBJ1-5|-|-|TRBV30
TGTGCCTGGAGTGTACGGGGACAATCAAATCAGCCCCAGCATTTT
CAWSVRGQSNQPQHF
>TRBJ1-3|-|-|TRBV5-1
TGCGCCAGCAGCCCTGGGCCAACCGCCAACTCTGGAAACACCATATATTTT
CASSPGPTANSGNTIYF
>TRBJ1-2|few|-|TRBV28
TGTGCCAGCGGACCCGGGGGGGGCTACACCTTC
CASGPGGGYTF
>TRBJ2-2|-|-|TRBV30
TGTGCCTGGACAGGCCGGGGCACCGGGGAGCTGTTTTTT
CAWTGRGTGELFF
>TRBJ1-1|once|TRBD1|TRBV5-1
TGCGCCAGCAGCTTGACAGGGGGCGAAACTGAAGCTTTCTTT
CASSLTGGETEAFF
>TRBJ1-1|-|TRBD1|TRBV10-3
TGTGCCATCACCGGTGAGGGACAGGAAGCTTTCTTT
CAITGEGQEAFF